This T cell receptor (beta chain) was captured by sequencing in a study of blood T cell repertoires in COVID-19. The data were produced by immunoSEQ multiplex PCR, yet TCRdb's version contains in-frame clones alone and is incomplete. The sample records 30,000 to 40,000 clones, around 80% being singletons. Looked up from germline, CDR1 is SGHNT and CDR2 is YENEEA. This CDR3 has 16 residues. V was trimmed by 4 bases and J by 0 bases, leaving 12 bases between them. The V gene is TRBV11-3, the J gene TRBJ2-2, with a weak D call TRBD1 (6 bases). The clonotype originates from a man in his sixties with COVID-19, enrolled during active disease. The sequencing input was peripheral blood. The CDR3 sequence is CASSSPRTANTGELFF. CDR3 in DNA: TGTGCCAGCAGCTCCCCCAGGACAGCGAACACCGGGGAGCTGTTTTTT. The full variable domain, with the rest looked up from reference TRBV11-3 and TRBJ2-2, is EAGVVQSPRYKIIEKKQPVAFWCNPISGHNTLYWYLQNLGQGPELLIRYENEEAVDDSQLPKDRFSAERLKGVDSTLKIQPAELGDSAVYLCASSSPRTANTGELFFGEGSRLTVL.